The 20 T cell receptor beta chains given below trace back to one sample, sequenced in a study of T cells in Graves' hyperthyroidism and ophthalmopathy. Amplified regions were TCR beta CDR3 sequences from RNA transcripts. HTBI primers were employed in a first-round RT-PCR of the TCR CDR3. TCRdb independently ran MiXCR on the multiplex PCR reads; one entry per CDR3 protein. Of over 350,000 distinct CDR3 sequences listed, over 12% were seen once; the top ten hold approximately 29%. Material: blood. These receptors came from a middle-aged man with Graves' ophthalmopathy.

A note on this clonotype: A much larger clone lies one base from this, so it may be a read error. The chain links TRBV6-1 to TRBJ1-2; weak D call: TRBD1 (5 bases). V lost 6 bases to trimming and J lost 0 bases, with 8 bases between them. Germline assignment: CDR1 MNHNS and CDR2 SASEGT. The CDR3 totals 13 residues. DNA for the CDR3: TGTGCCAGCAGGAAGGGGACTAACTATGGCTACACCTTC. Translated: CASRKGTNYGYTF.

This chain links TRBV7-9 with TRBJ2-1; no reliable D call. The germline V gene encodes CDR1 SEHNR and CDR2 FQNEAQ (reference sequence). The CDR3 length is 17 residues. Trimming stripped 1 base from V and 1 base from J, with 14 bases between. The CDR3 DNA follows: TGTGCCAGCAGCTTAGTTTTTGAGTCAGCATCCTACAATGAGCAGTTCTTC. This codes for CASSLVFESASYNEQFF.

This clonotype occurred many times. The chain carries TRBV11-2 and TRBJ2-5; the D is unclear. Trimming took 5 bases from V and 2 from J, leaving 3 bases between them. CDR1 and CDR2 (germline): SGHAT, FQNNGV. This CDR3 contains 11 residues. The CDR3 is CASSDQETQYF. In nucleotides, the CDR3 is TGTGCCAGCAGCGATCAAGAGACCCAGTACTTC. Filled out from reference TRBV11-2 and TRBJ2-5, the complete variable domain reads EAGVAQSPRYKIIEKRQSVAFWCNPISGHATLYWYQQILGQGPKLLIQFQNNGVVDDSQLPKDRFSAERLKGVDSTLKIQPAKLEDSAVYLCASSDQETQYFGPGTRLLVL.

This clonotype occurred a few times. This chain connects TRBV27 to TRBJ2-5; 12 nucleotides line up with TRBD2. Trimming at V came to 3 bases and at J to 9 bases, leaving 5 bases not matched to a gene. The CDR3 spans 14 residues. CDR1 MNHEY and CDR2 SMNVEV come from the germline V gene (reference sequence). This CDR3 reads CASSLTSGSAAQYF. Here the CDR3 DNA reads TGTGCCAGCAGTTTGACTAGCGGGAGTGCGGCCCAGTACTTC.

This clonotype was observed a handful of times. The CDR3 nucleotides are TGCAGTGCTAGGGGACTAGTAGAGACCCAGTACTTC. It translates to CSARGLVETQYF. This chain uses TRBV20-1 with TRBJ2-5, with 8 bases that match TRBD2. CDR1 and CDR2 from the germline V gene are DFQATT and SNEGSKA (reference sequence). After removal of 3 bases from V and 4 bases from J, the junction contained 1 base not matched to a gene. The length of the CDR3 is 12 residues.

This clonotype was detected ten times or more. The chain is built from TRBV27 and TRBJ2-3; D perhaps matches TRBD2 (5 bases). The CDR3 is made up of 15 amino acids. Germline V gene lookup returns CDR1 MNHEY and CDR2 SMNVEV (reference sequence). V was shortened by 6 bases and J by 4 bases, with 17 bases between the two germline ends. The CDR3 DNA sequence: TGTGCCAGCAGAGAAAGCGGAGCCCGGCCAGATACGCAGTATTTT. Translation: CASRESGARPDTQYF.

This clonotype was recorded a few times. This rearrangement joins TRBV29-1 to TRBJ2-6; D unresolved. Germline loops: CDR1 SQVTM, CDR2 ANQGSEA. The CDR3 spans 13 residues. Trimming stripped 1 base from V and 3 bases from J, with 4 bases between. The CDR3 reads CSVEASGANVLTF. CDR3 DNA: TGCAGCGTTGAAGCGAGTGGGGCCAACGTCCTGACTTTC. The variable domain in full, completed from reference TRBV29-1 and TRBJ2-6, reads SAVISQKPSRDICQRGTSLTIQCQVDSQVTMMFWYRQQPGQSLTLIATANQGSEATYESGFVIDKFPISRPNLTFSTLTVSNMSPEDSSIYLCSVEASGANVLTFGAGSRLTVL.

This clonotype was seen repeatedly, ten times or more. V and J are TRBV5-1 and TRBJ2-7; 9 bases match TRBD2. The V gene's germline CDR1 is SGHRS and CDR2 YFSETQ. This CDR3 spans 18 amino acids. The junction had 17 bases not matched to a gene; V was cut back by 2 bases and J by 5 bases. The CDR3 region is CASSFPKREALSRNEQYF. Here the CDR3 DNA reads TGCGCCAGCAGCTTTCCGAAGCGGGAGGCCCTATCCCGGAACGAGCAGTACTTC.

The chain combines TRBV4-2 with TRBJ2-2, with D tentatively TRBD2 (7 bases). Germline V gives CDR1 LGHNA, CDR2 YNFKEQ. Trimming took 1 base from V and 5 from J, leaving 14 bases between them. The CDR3 is made up of 16 amino acids. CDR3 DNA: TGTGCCAGCAGCCAAGTTGGGGGGGCGCCTACCGGGGAGCTGTTTTTT. Protein product: CASSQVGGAPTGELFF.

This clonotype was seen repeatedly, ten times or more. The CDR3 sequence: CAWGSLGYEQYF. The CDR3 DNA reads TGTGCCTGGGGGAGCCTTGGGTACGAGCAGTACTTC. This chain uses TRBV30 with TRBJ2-7, with D possibly matching TRBD2 (5 bases). Germline assignment: CDR1 GTSNPN and CDR2 SVGIG (reference sequence). The CDR3 length is 12 residues. The V end was cut by 5 bases, the J end by 4 bases, with 12 bases between.

This clonotype has at least ten counts. This rearrangement joins TRBV20-1 to TRBJ2-3; 9 bases align to TRBD1. CDR3 length equals 15 residues. Germline values: CDR1 DFQATT, CDR2 SNEGSKA (reference sequence). V trimming: 4 bases; J trimming: 5 bases; junction bases outside the gene matches: 10. CDR3 sequence (DNA): TGCAGTGCTACCGGTCAACAGGGGGCTGGAGATACGCAGTATTTT. This gives the protein CSATGQQGAGDTQYF.

The sample holds many counts of this clonotype. The chain recombines TRBV2 with TRBJ1-6, with 7 nucleotides matching TRBD1. This CDR3 is built from 14 residues. Germline CDR1 SNHLY, CDR2 FYNNEI. With V trimmed by 7 bases and J by 9 bases, 9 bases remained unmatched. The CDR3 spells CASTIKQGPSPLHF. The CDR3 DNA reads as TGTGCCAGCACCATAAAACAGGGGCCTTCACCCCTCCACTTT.

This clonotype was seen many times. This chain links TRBV15 with TRBJ1-3; no clear D gene. Germline assignment: CDR1 LNHNV and CDR2 YYDKDF (reference sequence). The V gene lost 0 bases and the J gene lost 2 bases, with 11 bases spanning the gap. The CDR3 totals 16 residues. The CDR3 here is CATSRDGSGTGNTIYF. CDR3 nucleotide sequence: TGTGCCACCAGCAGAGATGGGTCGGGAACTGGAAACACCATATATTTT.

In its sample, this clonotype was seen a few times. The J gene is TRBJ2-1, the V gene TRBV29-1; 7 bases agree with TRBD1. The J segment lost 0 bases and the V segment lost 4 bases, leaving 9 bases of the junction unmatched. CDR3 length equals 16 residues. Germline CDR1 reads SQVTM; CDR2 reads ANQGSEA. This chain's CDR3 is CSVGGPTGSSYNEQFF. The CDR3 bases are TGCAGCGTTGGGGGCCCGACAGGGAGCTCCTACAATGAGCAGTTCTTC.

Concerning this clonotype itself: The final CDR3 position lacks the conserved phenylalanine or tryptophan, pointing to a likely read error. The chain uses TRBV5-1 and TRBJ2-5; 7 bases map to TRBD1. The J segment lost 5 bases and the V segment lost 8 bases, leaving 12 bases of the junction unmatched. From germline, CDR1 is SGHRS and CDR2 YFSETQ. The CDR3 runs 14 residues. The CDR3 DNA reads as TGCGCCAGTAAATCAGGGGGTTACGGTGAGACCCAGTACCTC. This codes for CASKSGGYGETQYL.

This clonotype has ten or more counts. This sequence joins TRBV18 and TRBJ2-7; D may be TRBD1 (6 bases). The ends were cut back, 5 bases at V and 5 bases at J, with 13 bases in the middle. CDR1 KGHSH and CDR2 LQKENI come from the germline V gene. CDR3 length equals 13 residues. The CDR3 DNA reads TGTGCCAGCTCAGCTGGACAGATCGACGAGCAGTACTTC. It translates to CASSAGQIDEQYF.

This clonotype was counted many times. The junction shows a germline mismatch at one end, possibly a read error. The chain has TRBV3-1 and TRBJ2-5; the match to TRBD2 covers 7 bases. This CDR3 is 13 amino acids long. Germline V CDR1 and CDR2: LGHDT, YNNKEL (reference sequence). DNA for the CDR3: TGTGCCAGCAGCCAAGAAGAGGGGCTAGCGGACGACTTC. Protein sequence: CASSQEEGLADDF.

V and J are TRBV14 and TRBJ2-5; no reliable D call. Between the trimmed V and J ends, which lost 0 bases and 5 bases, there was a span of 10 bases. CDR1 and CDR2 from the germline V gene are SGHDN and FVKESK. CDR3 length: 14 residues. The CDR3: CASSQDTEFETQYF. Here the CDR3 DNA reads TGTGCCAGCAGCCAAGATACCGAGTTTGAGACCCAGTACTTC.

This clonotype was found many times. The chain recombines TRBV7-8 with TRBJ2-7; tentative D call: TRBD1 (6 bases). Germline CDR1 is SGHVS and CDR2 is FQNEAQ. V shed 5 bases and J shed 7 bases, with 18 bases lying between them. The CDR3 sequence is 14 residues long. The CDR3 DNA reads TGTGCCAGCAGCCCGGATGGGGGCCCTAAGGAGCAGTACTTC. Translated, it gives CASSPDGGPKEQYF.

Details on this clonotype: Being one base from a much bigger clone, this may be a read error. The rearrangement links TRBV30 to TRBJ2-1; 8 nucleotides line up with TRBD2. Germline lookup yields CDR1 GTSNPN and CDR2 SVGIG (reference sequence). The CDR3 covers 14 residues. J was trimmed by 4 bases and V by 3 bases; bases with no gene match: 5. The CDR3 protein is CAWRAGGRYNEQFF. CDR3 in DNA: TGTGCCTGGAGGGCGGGAGGACGGTACAATGAGCAGTTCTTC.